This T cell receptor beta chain was found in a study of T-cell memory formation after mild COVID-19. At the level of the study: Largely donor-specific sequence clusters came from two donors.

TCR alpha and TCR beta cDNA libraries carrying sample barcodes and UMIs came from 5'RACE with constant-segment primers. MiXCR, applied by TCRdb to the 5' RACE reads, yields one record per CDR3 protein. The table has about 100,000 distinct CDR3 sequences, around 10% seen once. This clonotype was seen a few times. V was shortened by 0 bases and J by 1 base, with 9 bases between the two germline ends. Germline V CDR1 and CDR2: MNHNY, SVGAGI (reference sequence). CDR3 length equals 15 residues. Sequenced: PBMCs or a T cell subset sorted from them (not recorded which). The chain carries TRBV6-6 and TRBJ1-1, with no clear D. The clonotype was recovered from a man in his late teens or twenties who had mild COVID-19 (a few samples of this study predate the infection). Cell type and time point are not known. Here the CDR3 DNA reads TGTGCCAGCAGTTACTCCTTTGACGGGAACACTGAAGCTTTCTTT. This sequence encodes CASSYSFDGNTEAFF.